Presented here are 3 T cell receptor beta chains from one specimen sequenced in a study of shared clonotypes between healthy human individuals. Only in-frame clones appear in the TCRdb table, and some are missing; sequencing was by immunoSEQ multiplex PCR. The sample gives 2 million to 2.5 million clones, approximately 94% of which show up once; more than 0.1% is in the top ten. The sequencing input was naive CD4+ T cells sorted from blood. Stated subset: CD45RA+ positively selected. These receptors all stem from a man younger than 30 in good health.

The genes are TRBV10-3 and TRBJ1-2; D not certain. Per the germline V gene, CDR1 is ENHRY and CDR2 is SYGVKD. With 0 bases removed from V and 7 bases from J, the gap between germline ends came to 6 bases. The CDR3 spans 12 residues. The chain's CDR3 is CAISESRIGYTF. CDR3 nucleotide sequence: TGTGCCATCAGTGAGTCGCGAATTGGCTACACCTTC.

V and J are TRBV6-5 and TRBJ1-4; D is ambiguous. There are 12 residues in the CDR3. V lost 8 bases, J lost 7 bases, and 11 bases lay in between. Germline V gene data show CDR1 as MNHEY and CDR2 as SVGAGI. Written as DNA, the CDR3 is TGTGCCAGCGGTAGGGCGGGTGAAAAACTGTTTTTT. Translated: CASGRAGEKLFF.

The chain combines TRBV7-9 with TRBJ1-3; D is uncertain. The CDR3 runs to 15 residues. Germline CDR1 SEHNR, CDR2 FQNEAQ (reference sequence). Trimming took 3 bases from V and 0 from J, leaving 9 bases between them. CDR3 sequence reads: CASSFAQPSGNTIYF. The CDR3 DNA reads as TGTGCCAGCAGCTTCGCTCAGCCCTCTGGAAACACCATATATTTT.